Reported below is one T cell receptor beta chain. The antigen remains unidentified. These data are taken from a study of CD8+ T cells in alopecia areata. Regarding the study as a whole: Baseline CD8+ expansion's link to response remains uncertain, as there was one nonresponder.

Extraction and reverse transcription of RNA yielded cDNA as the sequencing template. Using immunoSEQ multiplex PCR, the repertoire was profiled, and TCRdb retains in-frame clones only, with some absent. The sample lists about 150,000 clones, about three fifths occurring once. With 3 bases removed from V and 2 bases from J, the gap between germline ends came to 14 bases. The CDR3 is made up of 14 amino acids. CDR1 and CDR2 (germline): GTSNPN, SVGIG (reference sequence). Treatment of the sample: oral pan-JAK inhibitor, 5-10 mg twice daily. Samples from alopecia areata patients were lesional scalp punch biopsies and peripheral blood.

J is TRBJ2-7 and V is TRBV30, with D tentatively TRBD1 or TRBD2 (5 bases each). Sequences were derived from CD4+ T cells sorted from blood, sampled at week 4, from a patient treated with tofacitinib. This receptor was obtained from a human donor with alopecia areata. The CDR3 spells CAWRGDEVAYEQYF. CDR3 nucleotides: TGTGCCTGGAGGGGGGACGAGGTGGCCTACGAGCAGTACTTC.